The sequence of this TCR beta chain was determined in a study of metastatic and nonmetastatic thyroid tumors. Source study methods: Building a distant-metastasis classifier for papillary thyroid cancer drew on CDR3 differences across clinicopathological groups. TCRdb reanalyzed the PCR reads via MiXCR. What appears here as the V and J calls and clone size reflects TCRdb's work, not the paper's. The table records under 35,000 clones, roughly a fifth of them present only once. Among the patients, none had received any treatment before thyroid surgery. This clone was counted ten times or more. The TCR was taken from a female donor with papillary thyroid cancer or a benign thyroid nodule (not recorded which). Some clones in this sample may be carry-over from other donors' samples. Sequencing used blood.

CDR3 DNA sequence: TGTGCCAGCAGCTTCACCGTAGGGGCCAACACTGAAGCTTTCTTT. Its translation is CASSFTVGANTEAFF. V gene TRBV7-3 combines with J gene TRBJ1-1, with D tentatively TRBD1 (5 bases). The germline CDR1 and CDR2 sequences are SGHTA and FQGTGA. V was pared by 3 bases and J by 2 bases, with 13 bases between. The CDR3 has 15 residues. Full variable domain (remainder filled in from reference TRBV7-3 and TRBJ1-1): GAGVSQTPSNKVTEKGKYVELRCDPISGHTALYWYRQSLGQGPEFLIYFQGTGAADDSGLPNDRFFAVRPEGSVSTLKIQRTERGDSAVYLCASSFTVGANTEAFFGQGTRLTVV.